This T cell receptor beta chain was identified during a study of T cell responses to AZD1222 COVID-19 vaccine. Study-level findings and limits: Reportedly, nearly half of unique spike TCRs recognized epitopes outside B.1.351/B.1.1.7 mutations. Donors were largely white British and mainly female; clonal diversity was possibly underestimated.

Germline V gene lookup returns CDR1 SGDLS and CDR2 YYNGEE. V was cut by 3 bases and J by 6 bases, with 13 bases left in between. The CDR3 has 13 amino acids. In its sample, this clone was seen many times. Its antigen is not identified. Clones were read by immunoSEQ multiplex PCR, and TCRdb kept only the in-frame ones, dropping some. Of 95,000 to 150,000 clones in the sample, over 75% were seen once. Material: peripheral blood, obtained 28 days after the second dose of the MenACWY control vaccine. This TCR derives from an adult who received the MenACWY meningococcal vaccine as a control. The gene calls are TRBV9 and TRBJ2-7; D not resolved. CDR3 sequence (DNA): TGTGCCAGCAGCGGTGGGGTTACGGCCGAGCAGTACTTC. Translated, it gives CASSGGVTAEQYF.